The clone carrying this T cell receptor (beta chain) was recorded at least ten times. TCRdb reprocessed the 5' RACE reads with MiXCR, giving one entry per CDR3 protein. The table lists 200,000 to 250,000 distinct CDR3 sequences, 6% to 7% of them singletons. All donors comprised healthy Caucasians. The record originates from a study of identical twins. The V gene lost 5 bases and the J gene lost 7 bases, with 15 bases spanning the gap. The CDR3 is made up of 13 amino acids. Germline assignment: CDR1 SGHAT and CDR2 FQNNGV. These records were also assigned to another study, of T cells expressing NK-cell markers. That report adds: Repertoires of TCR beta were obtained from T cells sorted as CD3+CD56+NKG2C+, CD3+CD56+NKG2C- and CD3+CD56-NKG2C+. In a group of roughly 6 donors, dominant NKG2C+ clonotypes represented about 1.0-7.0% of CD8+ T cells.

This chain uses TRBV11-2 with TRBJ2-7, with a tentative D call TRBD1 (5 bases). The sample consisted of CD8+ T cells sorted from blood. This clonotype was obtained from a woman aged 18-29 years in good health. CDR3 sequence (DNA): TGTGCCAGCAGCCCCGACAGCGCCTGGGAGCAGTACTTC. Translating gives CASSPDSAWEQYF.